A selection of T cell receptor beta chains follows, all from one sample in a study of blood T cell repertoires in COVID-19. Repertoires were generated with immunoSEQ multiplex PCR, while TCRdb's copy carries only in-frame clones and drops some. The sample carries about 380,000 clones, roughly 91% recorded once. The sample was PBMCs or T cells enriched from blood (not recorded which). The receptors originated from a woman between 18 and 30 years old who had recovered from COVID-19. Both conserved end residues are part of each CDR3. The D gene is left open where the match is weak. A row's size may be missing; if present it is once, few, many or a size class.

d_gene	abundance	v_gene	j_gene	CDR3nt	CDR3aa
TRBD1	NA	TRBV5-8	TRBJ1-4	TGTGCCAGCAGCTACGGGACAGGGGATAAAGAAAAACTGTTTTTT	CASSYGTGDKEKLFF
NA	few	TRBV3-1/TRBV3-2	TRBJ2-7	TGTGCCAGCAGCAAGGCGGCCAGCTCCTACGAGCAGTACTTC	CASSKAASSYEQYF
NA	NA	TRBV15	TRBJ1-5	TGTGCCACTAGCCCGGGTAGCAATCAGCCCCAGCATTTT	CATSPGSNQPQHF
TRBD1	NA	TRBV4-1	TRBJ1-1	TGCGCCAGCAGCCAAGGGAGGGGGCGAGTGGACACTGAAGCTTTCTTT	CASSQGRGRVDTEAFF
NA	NA	TRBV21-1	TRBJ2-7	TGTGCCAGCAGAACCGTGTGTTGTATTTTTAGCTCCTACGAGCAGTACTTC	CASRTVCCIFSSYEQYF
TRBD1	NA	TRBV6-2/TRBV6-3	TRBJ1-1	TGTGCCAGCAGTTCCAGGGGGTCGGGCACTGAAGCTTTCTTT	CASSSRGSGTEAFF
NA	NA	TRBV9	TRBJ1-1	TGTGCCAGCAGCCTTACAGGGAACACTGAAGCTTTCTTT	CASSLTGNTEAFF
NA	NA	TRBV9	TRBJ1-2	TGTGCCAGCAGCGGACCCGACAGGAACTATGGCTACACCTTC	CASSGPDRNYGYTF
NA	NA	TRBV19	TRBJ1-5	TGTGCCAGTAAGACAGCCTATAGCAATCAGCCCCAGCATTTT	CASKTAYSNQPQHF
NA	NA	TRBV6-4	TRBJ1-5	TGTGCCAGCAGTCTGACCGAGGGCCAGCCCCAGCATTTT	CASSLTEGQPQHF
TRBD2	NA	TRBV10-1	TRBJ2-3	TGCGCCAGCAGTAGAAGCGGGGAATTGGATACGCAGTATTTT	CASSRSGELDTQYF
NA	NA	TRBV5-8	TRBJ1-5	TGTGCCAGCAGCTTGGTACAGGGATATCCCCAGCATTTT	CASSLVQGYPQHF
NA	NA	TRBV6-6	TRBJ2-7	TGTGCCAGTTCGCCCATGACTGGCGAGTATCAGCAGTACTTC	CASSPMTGEYQQYF
TRBD2	NA	TRBV6-5	TRBJ2-5	TGTGCCAGCAGTTACTCTAGCGGGGGTATTGGGACCCAGTACTTC	CASSYSSGGIGTQYF
NA	NA	TRBV5-1	TRBJ2-3	TGCGCCAGCAGCTCTCGACTAGCAGATACGCAGTATTTT	CASSSRLADTQYF
NA	NA	TRBV30	TRBJ2-1	TGTGCCTGGAGCGCCGCCGGGGGATATGAGCAGTTCTTC	CAWSAAGGYEQFF
TRBD1	NA	TRBV30	TRBJ1-5	TGTGCCTGGGCAAAGGACAGGCGGGATCAGCCCCAGCATTTT	CAWAKDRRDQPQHF
TRBD2	NA	TRBV25-1	TRBJ2-5	TGTGCCAGCAGTGAATATGGTCTAGCGGGGCCCCGGACCCAGTACTTC	CASSEYGLAGPRTQYF
NA	NA	TRBV5-1	TRBJ1-3	TGCGCCAGCAGCCCCGGACAGTACTCTGGAAACACCATATATTTT	CASSPGQYSGNTIYF
NA	few	TRBV29-1	TRBJ1-1	TGCAGCGTTGTCGGAAGCGACACTGAAGCTTTCTTT	CSVVGSDTEAFF